Listed here are 26 T cell receptor beta chains from one sample, sequenced in a study of shared clonotypes between healthy human individuals. The repertoire was sequenced with immunoSEQ multiplex PCR; TCRdb's copy has only in-frame clones and lacks some. The data show fewer than 600,000 clones, around 75% seen once. Sequencing was performed on PBMCs. Source of these receptors: a woman aged 35 to 49 in good health. Some clones in this sample may be carry-over from other donors' samples.

As regards this clone: Other DNA sequences of this sample code for an identical CDR3. This chain connects TRBV7-3 to TRBJ2-3; D assignment may be TRBD1 or TRBD2 (6 bases each). The V and J ends lost 2 bases and 3 bases respectively, with 9 bases between them. Germline V gene lookup returns CDR1 SGHTA and CDR2 FQGTGA. The CDR3 loop spans 14 amino acids. CDR3 residues: CASSLGGPTDTQYF. DNA of the CDR3: TGTGCCAGCAGCTTAGGGGGGCCAACAGATACGCAGTATTTT.

This rearrangement joins TRBV19 to TRBJ2-5; 7 bases line up with TRBD1. V shed 4 bases and J 3 bases; nucleotides not matched to a gene: 8. The CDR3 totals 15 residues. Germline V gives CDR1 LNHDA, CDR2 SQIVND (reference sequence). The CDR3 loop reads CASSKLVGGEETQYF. The CDR3, as DNA: TGTGCCAGTAGTAAACTCGTAGGGGGCGAAGAGACCCAGTACTTC. Looking up the rest from reference TRBV19 and TRBJ2-5 gives the full variable domain: DGGITQSPKYLFRKEGQNVTLSCEQNLNHDAMYWYRQDPGQGLRLIYYSQIVNDFQKGDIAEGYSVSREKKESFPLTVTSAQKNPTAFYLCASSKLVGGEETQYFGPGTRLLVL.

CDR3 nucleotide sequence: TGCGCCAGCAGTTCCATCGGGTCCCAGGGTACTGAAGCTTTCTTT. Its protein product is CASSSIGSQGTEAFF. The rearrangement links TRBV5-1 to TRBJ1-1; a possible D gene is TRBD1 (5 bases). V gave up 5 bases and J gave up 5 bases, with 19 bases separating them. This CDR3 comprises 15 residues. Germline V gives CDR1 SGHRS, CDR2 YFSETQ.

J is TRBJ1-4 and V is TRBV14; no definite D call. This CDR3 comprises 15 residues. CDR1 and CDR2 (germline): SGHDN, FVKESK. With 4 bases removed from V and 7 bases from J, the gap between germline ends came to 16 bases. CDR3 amino acids: CASSRRNTAGEKLFF. The CDR3 coding sequence is TGTGCCAGCAGCCGAAGAAACACAGCGGGTGAAAAACTGTTTTTT.

The chain joins TRBV11-2 to TRBJ1-2; 7 bases map to TRBD1. J lost 4 bases, V lost 1 base, and 0 bases had no gene match. From germline, CDR1 is SGHAT and CDR2 FQNNGV. The CDR3 is 13 residues long. The CDR3: CASSLAGGYGYTF. The CDR3 DNA sequence: TGTGCCAGCAGCTTAGCAGGGGGCTATGGCTACACCTTC.

Comments on this clone: A far larger clone is only one base removed, so a read error is likely. The chain recombines TRBV28 with TRBJ1-1; 7 bases are shared with TRBD1. This CDR3 comprises 12 residues. With V trimmed by 6 bases and J by 4 bases, 2 bases remained unmatched. Germline V CDR1 and CDR2: MDHEN, SYDVKM. The CDR3 nucleotides read TGTGCCAGCAGGCAGGGGGGCACTGAAGCTTTCTTT. As protein: CASRQGGTEAFF.

This clone has just a few counts. J is TRBJ1-4 and V is TRBV19; possibly TRBD1 for D (5 bases). Germline-derived CDR1 and CDR2 are LNHDA and SQIVND (reference sequence). The CDR3 consists of 14 residues. The germline V and J ends were trimmed by 5 bases and 4 bases, with 11 bases remaining between them. Written as DNA, the CDR3 is TGTGCCAGTAGTCGGACACTTAATAATGAAAAACTGTTTTTT. Translated, it gives CASSRTLNNEKLFF.

The rearrangement uses TRBV6-1 and TRBJ1-1; the D gene is possibly TRBD1 (5 bases). Trimming removed 2 bases from V and 0 bases from J, with 13 bases in between. This CDR3 region has 16 residues. CDR1 and CDR2 from the germline V gene are MNHNS and SASEGT. The DNA for the CDR3 is TGTGCCAGCAGTGAAATAACAGGCCAGTTGAACACTGAAGCTTTCTTT. This translates into CASSEITGQLNTEAFF.

V gene TRBV2 combines with J gene TRBJ2-1, with TRBD1 identical over 8 bases. The CDR3 extends over 16 amino acids. The germline gives CDR1 SNHLY, CDR2 FYNNEI. After removal of 6 bases from V and 7 bases from J, the junction contained 14 bases not matched to a gene. The CDR3 region is CASRYDRGFLVNEQFF. In DNA, the CDR3 is TGTGCCAGCAGATACGACAGGGGTTTTTTGGTGAATGAGCAGTTCTTC.

The chain uses TRBV29-1 and TRBJ2-3, with 11 bases aligning to TRBD2. Germline values: CDR1 SQVTM, CDR2 ANQGSEA. With 5 bases clipped from V and 6 bases from J, the junction kept 4 bases outside the gene matches. This CDR3 spans 13 amino acids. The CDR3 reads CSVIAGGEDTQYF. CDR3 nucleotides: TGCAGCGTTATAGCGGGAGGGGAGGATACGCAGTATTTT.

This sequence joins TRBV19 and TRBJ2-3, with TRBD2 as a possible D gene (5 bases). Germline loops: CDR1 LNHDA, CDR2 SQIVND (reference sequence). The ends were cut back, 1 base at V and 1 base at J, with 9 bases in the middle. This CDR3 has 15 amino acids. The CDR3 sequence is CASSIVALGTDTQYF. CDR3 bases: TGTGCCAGTAGTATAGTAGCGCTAGGCACAGATACGCAGTATTTT.

This rearrangement joins TRBV28 to TRBJ2-7; no clear D. Trimming cost V 4 bases and J 1 base, with 5 bases left between them. Looked up from germline, CDR1 is MDHEN and CDR2 is SYDVKM. This CDR3 comprises 12 residues. The CDR3 is CASSSASYEQYF. The CDR3 DNA sequence: TGTGCCAGCAGTTCTGCATCCTACGAGCAGTACTTC.

V and J are TRBV11-3 and TRBJ2-7; 7 bases line up with TRBD1. Germline CDR1 reads SGHNT; CDR2 reads YENEEA. V lost 1 base, J lost 2 bases, and 5 bases stayed unmatched. The CDR3 is 15 residues long. The CDR3 loop is CASSLGGTAPYEQYF. For the CDR3, the DNA is TGTGCCAGCAGCTTAGGGGGGACAGCCCCCTACGAGCAGTACTTC. Full variable domain (outside the CDR3, taken from reference TRBV11-3 and TRBJ2-7): EAGVVQSPRYKIIEKKQPVAFWCNPISGHNTLYWYLQNLGQGPELLIRYENEEAVDDSQLPKDRFSAERLKGVDSTLKIQPAELGDSAVYLCASSLGGTAPYEQYFGPGTRLTVT.

The chain carries TRBV5-1 and TRBJ1-1; a weak D match, TRBD1 (6 bases). Germline CDR1 and CDR2: SGHRS and YFSETQ. Trimming stripped 4 bases from V and 4 bases from J, with 14 bases between. The CDR3 loop spans 14 amino acids. In DNA, the CDR3 is TGCGCCAGCAGCGTACAGGGTTTTAGCACTGAAGCTTTCTTT. Its protein product is CASSVQGFSTEAFF.

The chain uses TRBV7-2 and TRBJ2-7; 7 bases are a match to TRBD2. CDR1 is SGHTA and CDR2 is FQGNSA in the germline V gene. This CDR3 region has 15 residues. With V trimmed by 5 bases and J by 0 bases, 7 bases remained unmatched. The CDR3, as DNA: TGTGCCAGCAGCAAGGGACTACCTTCCTCCTACGAGCAGTACTTC. Its protein product is CASSKGLPSSYEQYF.

This chain uses TRBV5-8 with TRBJ2-1; TRBD2 aligns across 8 bases. The CDR3 is 17 residues long. Germline V gives CDR1 SGHTS, CDR2 YDEGEE. Trimming at V came to 3 bases and at J to 4 bases, leaving 12 bases not matched to a gene. DNA for the CDR3: TGTGCCAGCAGCTCTGGGCAGGGACTAGACCTATACAATGAGCAGTTCTTC. Its protein is CASSSGQGLDLYNEQFF.

CDR3: CASSEDFRQYSNQPQHF. CDR3 DNA: TGTGCCAGCAGTGAAGATTTCCGGCAATATAGCAATCAGCCCCAGCATTTT. V usage is TRBV2 and J usage is TRBJ1-5, with D unresolved. This CDR3 contains 17 residues. Germline V lookup: CDR1 SNHLY, CDR2 FYNNEI. V was cut by 1 base and J by 0 bases, with 13 bases left in between.

The rearrangement joins TRBV19 to TRBJ2-1, with D perhaps being TRBD1 or TRBD2 (5 bases each). This CDR3 is 16 amino acids long. V shed 4 bases and J shed 5 bases, with 18 bases lying between them. CDR1 and CDR2 (germline): LNHDA, SQIVND (reference sequence). CDR3 DNA: TGTGCCAGTAGTACTTGGGGGAAACAGCCCCACAATGAGCAGTTCTTC. This translates into CASSTWGKQPHNEQFF.

The chain carries TRBV18 and TRBJ1-5; D perhaps matches TRBD1 (6 bases). Trimming removed 1 base from V and 4 bases from J, with 11 bases in between. Germline V gene data show CDR1 as KGHSH and CDR2 as LQKENI. This CDR3 spans 15 amino acids. CDR3 amino acids: CASSPRGDKNQPQHF. Here the CDR3 DNA reads TGTGCCAGCTCACCACGCGGGGACAAGAATCAGCCCCAGCATTTT.

The CDR3 nucleotides are TGCGCCACCAACCCGGGACTAGCGGGGGGGGGCTACAATGAGCAGTTCTTC. Protein sequence: CATNPGLAGGGYNEQFF. The J gene is TRBJ2-1, the V gene TRBV5-1; 16 bases are shared with TRBD2. J was trimmed by 3 bases and V by 9 bases; bases with no gene match: 9. Germline-derived CDR1 and CDR2 are SGHRS and YFSETQ. The CDR3 length is 17 residues.

The chain joins TRBV2 to TRBJ1-2; TRBD1 matches at 8 bases. Trimming removed 6 bases from V and 4 bases from J; junction bases left unmatched: 7. The CDR3 runs to 14 residues. From germline, CDR1 is SNHLY and CDR2 FYNNEI. The CDR3 protein is CASRDRDLGYGYTF. DNA for the CDR3: TGTGCCAGCAGGGACAGGGACCTCGGCTATGGCTACACCTTC. The entire variable domain, with the rest obtained from reference TRBV2 and TRBJ1-2, is as follows: EPEVTQTPSHQVTQMGQEVILRCVPISNHLYFYWYRQILGQKVEFLVSFYNNEISEKSEIFDDQFSVERPDGSNFTLKIRSTKLEDSAMYFCASRDRDLGYGYTFGSGTRLTVV.

This chain links TRBV28 with TRBJ1-5, with unresolved D. Germline V gives CDR1 MDHEN, CDR2 SYDVKM. The V gene lost 5 bases and the J gene lost 0 bases, with 14 bases spanning the gap. This CDR3 has 16 amino acids. CDR3 DNA: TGTGCCAGCAGTCAACGGGGTATCCTTAGCAATCAGCCCCAGCATTTT. This encodes CASSQRGILSNQPQHF.

The chain combines TRBV27 with TRBJ1-6; 7 nucleotides agree with TRBD1. This CDR3 has 14 amino acids. Germline CDR1 is MNHEY and CDR2 is SMNVEV (reference sequence). V shed 4 bases and J 8 bases; nucleotides not matched to a gene: 5. The DNA for the CDR3 is TGTGCCAGCAGTTCCTGGACAGGTTATTCACCCCTCCACTTT. As protein: CASSSWTGYSPLHF.

The rearrangement joins TRBV14 to TRBJ2-5; 9 bases are a match to TRBD1. The J call may not be correct, given that the DNA end is closer to TRBJ2-7. Per the germline V gene, CDR1 is SGHDN and CDR2 is FVKESK. This CDR3 is built from 16 residues. The CDR3 loop reads CASSQDWTGASYEQYF. CDR3 in DNA: TGTGCCAGCAGCCAAGATTGGACAGGGGCTTCCTACGAGCAGTACTTC.

The chain recombines TRBV9 with TRBJ2-2; tentatively, D is TRBD1 or TRBD2 (5 bases each). Germline-derived CDR1 and CDR2 are SGDLS and YYNGEE. V lost 4 bases, J lost 6 bases, and 16 bases lay in between. This CDR3 contains 15 residues. CDR3 sequence: CASSTQDGTSGELFF. The CDR3 DNA follows: TGTGCCAGCAGCACACAAGACGGGACCTCCGGGGAGCTGTTTTTT.

This clone turned up a few times. V and J are TRBV10-2 and TRBJ1-2; possibly TRBD1 for D (5 bases). CDR1 and CDR2 from the germline V gene are WSHSY and SAAADI. The CDR3 has 14 amino acids. V lost 7 bases and J 0 bases, leaving 12 bases between the germline ends. CDR3 region: CASTGTASNYGYTF. The CDR3, as DNA: TGCGCCAGCACGGGGACGGCCTCTAACTATGGCTACACCTTC.